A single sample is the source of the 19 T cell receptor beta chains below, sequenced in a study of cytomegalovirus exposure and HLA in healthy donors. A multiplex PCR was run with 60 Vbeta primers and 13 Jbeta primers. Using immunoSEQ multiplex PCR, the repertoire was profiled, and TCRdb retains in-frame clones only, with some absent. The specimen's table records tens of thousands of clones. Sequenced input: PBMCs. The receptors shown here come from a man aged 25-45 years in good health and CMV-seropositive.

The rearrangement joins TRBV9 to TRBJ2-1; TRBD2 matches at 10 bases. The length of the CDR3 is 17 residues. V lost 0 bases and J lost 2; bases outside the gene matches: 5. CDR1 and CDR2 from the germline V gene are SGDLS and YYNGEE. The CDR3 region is CASSVEDSGRTYNEQFF. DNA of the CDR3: TGTGCCAGCAGCGTAGAGGATAGCGGGAGGACCTACAATGAGCAGTTCTTC. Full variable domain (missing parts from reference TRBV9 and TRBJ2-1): DSGVTQTPKHLITATGQRVTLRCSPRSGDLSVYWYQQSLDQGLQFLIQYYNGEERAKGNILERFSAQQFPDLHSELNLSSLELGDSALYFCASSVEDSGRTYNEQFFGPGTRLTVL.

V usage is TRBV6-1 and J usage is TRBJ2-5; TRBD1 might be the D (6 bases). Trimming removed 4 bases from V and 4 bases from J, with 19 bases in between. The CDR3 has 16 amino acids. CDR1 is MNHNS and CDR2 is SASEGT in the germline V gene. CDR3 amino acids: CASSAPTAQGRETQYF. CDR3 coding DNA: TGTGCCAGCAGTGCCCCTACCGCACAGGGTCGAGAGACCCAGTACTTC.

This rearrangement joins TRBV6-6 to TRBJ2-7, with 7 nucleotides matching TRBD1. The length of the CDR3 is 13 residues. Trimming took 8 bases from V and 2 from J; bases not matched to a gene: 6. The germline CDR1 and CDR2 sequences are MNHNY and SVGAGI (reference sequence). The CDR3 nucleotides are TGTGCCAGCGAGGGGGCACCTGCCTACGAGCAGTACTTC. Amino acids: CASEGAPAYEQYF.

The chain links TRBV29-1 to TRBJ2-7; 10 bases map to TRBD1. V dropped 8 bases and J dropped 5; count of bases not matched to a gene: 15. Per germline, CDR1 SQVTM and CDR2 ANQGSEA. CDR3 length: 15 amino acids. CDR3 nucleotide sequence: TGCAGCATTGCACTGACAGGGGGCATCGGCGACGAGCAGTACTTC. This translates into CSIALTGGIGDEQYF.

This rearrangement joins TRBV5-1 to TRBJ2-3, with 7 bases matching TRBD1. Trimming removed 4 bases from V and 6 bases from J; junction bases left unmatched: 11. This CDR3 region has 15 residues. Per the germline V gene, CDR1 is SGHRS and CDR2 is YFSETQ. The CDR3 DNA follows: TGCGCCAGCAGCATAGGGACAGCGACCGGTGATACGCAGTATTTT. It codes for CASSIGTATGDTQYF. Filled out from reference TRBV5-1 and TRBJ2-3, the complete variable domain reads KAGVTQTPRYLIKTRGQQVTLSCSPISGHRSVSWYQQTPGQGLQFLFEYFSETQRNKGNFPGRFSGRQFSNSRSEMNVSTLELGDSALYLCASSIGTATGDTQYFGPGTRLTVL.

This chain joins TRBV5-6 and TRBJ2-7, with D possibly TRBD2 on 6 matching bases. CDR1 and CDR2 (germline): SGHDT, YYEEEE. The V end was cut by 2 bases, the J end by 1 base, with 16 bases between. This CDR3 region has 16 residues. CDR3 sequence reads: CASSFFRTTGSYEQYF. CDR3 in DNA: TGTGCCAGCAGCTTTTTCAGGACTACCGGGTCCTACGAGCAGTACTTC.

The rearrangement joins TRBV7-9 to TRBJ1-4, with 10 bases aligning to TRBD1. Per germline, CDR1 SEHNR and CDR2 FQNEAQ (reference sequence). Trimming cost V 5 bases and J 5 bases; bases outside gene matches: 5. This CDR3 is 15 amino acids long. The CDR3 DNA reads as TGTGCCAGCAGCATGGGGGACAGGGGAAATGAAAAACTGTTTTTT. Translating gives CASSMGDRGNEKLFF.

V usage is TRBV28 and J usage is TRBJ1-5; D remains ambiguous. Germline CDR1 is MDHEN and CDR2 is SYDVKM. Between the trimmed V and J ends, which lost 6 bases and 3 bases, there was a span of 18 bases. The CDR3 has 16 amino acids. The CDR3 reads CASSAREKGFNQPQHF. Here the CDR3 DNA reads TGTGCCAGCAGCGCCCGGGAAAAGGGATTCAATCAGCCCCAGCATTTT.

The CDR3 reads CASSIRDRADNEQFF. In DNA, the CDR3 is TGTGCCAGCAGTATACGGGACAGGGCCGACAATGAGCAGTTCTTC. The chain carries TRBV6-5 and TRBJ2-1; 9 bases line up with TRBD1. CDR1 and CDR2 (germline): MNHEY, SVGAGI. J lost 5 bases, V lost 5 bases, and 7 bases had no gene match. CDR3 length equals 15 residues.

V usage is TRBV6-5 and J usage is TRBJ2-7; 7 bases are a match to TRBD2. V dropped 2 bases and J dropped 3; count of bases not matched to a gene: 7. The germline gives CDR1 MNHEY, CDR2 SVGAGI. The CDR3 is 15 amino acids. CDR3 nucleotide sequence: TGTGCCAGCAGTTACATTGCGGGAGACGGCTACGAGCAGTACTTC. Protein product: CASSYIAGDGYEQYF.

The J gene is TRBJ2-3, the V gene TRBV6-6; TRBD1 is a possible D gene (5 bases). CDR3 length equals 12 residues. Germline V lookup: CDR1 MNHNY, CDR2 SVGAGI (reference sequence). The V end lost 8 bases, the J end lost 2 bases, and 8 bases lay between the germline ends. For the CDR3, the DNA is TGTGCCAGCGGGGCAGCCACAGATACGCAGTATTTT. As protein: CASGAATDTQYF.

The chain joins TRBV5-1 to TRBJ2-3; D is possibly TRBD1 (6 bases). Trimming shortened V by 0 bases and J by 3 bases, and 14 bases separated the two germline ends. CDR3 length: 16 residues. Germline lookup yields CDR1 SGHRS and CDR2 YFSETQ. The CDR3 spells CASSLAWERGTDTQYF. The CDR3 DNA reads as TGCGCCAGCAGCTTGGCCTGGGAAAGGGGGACAGATACGCAGTATTTT.

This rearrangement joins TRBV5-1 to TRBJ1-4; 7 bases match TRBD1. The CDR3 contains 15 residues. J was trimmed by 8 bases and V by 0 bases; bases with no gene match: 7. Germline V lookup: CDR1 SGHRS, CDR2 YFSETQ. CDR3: CASSLALGGEEKLFF. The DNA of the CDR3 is TGCGCCAGCAGCTTGGCTTTAGGGGGCGAGGAAAAACTGTTTTTT. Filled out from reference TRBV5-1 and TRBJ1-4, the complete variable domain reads KAGVTQTPRYLIKTRGQQVTLSCSPISGHRSVSWYQQTPGQGLQFLFEYFSETQRNKGNFPGRFSGRQFSNSRSEMNVSTLELGDSALYLCASSLALGGEEKLFFGSGTQLSVL.

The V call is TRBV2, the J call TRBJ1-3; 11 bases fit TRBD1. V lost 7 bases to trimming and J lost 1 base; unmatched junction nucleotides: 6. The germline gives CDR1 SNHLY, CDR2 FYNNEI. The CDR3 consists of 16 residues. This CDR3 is CASTTRDRGSGNTIYF. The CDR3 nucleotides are TGTGCCAGCACAACTCGGGACAGGGGGTCTGGAAACACCATATATTTT.

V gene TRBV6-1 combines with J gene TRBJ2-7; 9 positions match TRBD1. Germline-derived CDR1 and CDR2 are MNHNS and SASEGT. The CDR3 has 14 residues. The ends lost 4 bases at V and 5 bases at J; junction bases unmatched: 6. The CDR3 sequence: CASSADRGVDEQYF. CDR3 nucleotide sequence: TGTGCCAGCAGTGCCGACAGGGGGGTCGACGAGCAGTACTTC.

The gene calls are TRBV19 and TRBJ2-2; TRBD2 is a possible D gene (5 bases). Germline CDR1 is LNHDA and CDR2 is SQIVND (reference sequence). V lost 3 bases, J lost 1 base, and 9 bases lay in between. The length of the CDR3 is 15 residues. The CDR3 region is CASSMRVENTGELFF. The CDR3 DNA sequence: TGTGCCAGTAGTATGAGGGTCGAGAACACCGGGGAGCTGTTTTTT.

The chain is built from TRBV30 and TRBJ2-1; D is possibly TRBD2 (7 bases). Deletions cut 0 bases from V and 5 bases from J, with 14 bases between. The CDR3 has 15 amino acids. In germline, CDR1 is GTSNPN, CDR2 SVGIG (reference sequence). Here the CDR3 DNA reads TGTGCCTGGAGTGTCCGGGGGCTAGCGGACAATGAGCAGTTCTTC. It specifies CAWSVRGLADNEQFF.

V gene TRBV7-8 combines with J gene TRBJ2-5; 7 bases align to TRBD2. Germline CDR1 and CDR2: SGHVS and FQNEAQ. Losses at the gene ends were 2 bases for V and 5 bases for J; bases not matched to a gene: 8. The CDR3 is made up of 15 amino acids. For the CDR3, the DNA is TGTGCCAGCAGCTTATGGGCTAGCGGCGGGGAGACCCAGTACTTC. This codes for CASSLWASGGETQYF.

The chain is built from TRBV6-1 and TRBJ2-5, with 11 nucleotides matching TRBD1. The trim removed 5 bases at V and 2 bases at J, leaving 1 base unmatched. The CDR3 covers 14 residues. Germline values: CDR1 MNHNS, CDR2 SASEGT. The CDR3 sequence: CASSRDRGQETQYF. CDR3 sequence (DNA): TGTGCCAGCAGTAGGGACAGGGGGCAAGAGACCCAGTACTTC.